The 18 T cell receptor beta chains presented below share a single source sample, sequenced in a study of T cells in tumors after PD-1 blockade. TCRdb keeps only in-frame clones here, not all; method: immunoSEQ multiplex PCR. The sample lists tens of thousands of clones, 73% occurring once. The source material was PBMCs, sampled after anti-PD-1 treatment. The receptors were sampled from a human donor with basal cell carcinoma.

This clone was detected many times. The rearrangement uses TRBV12-3 or TRBV12-4 and TRBJ1-2, with D uncertain. V was shortened by 5 bases and J by 4 bases, with 8 bases between the two germline ends. CDR3 size: 12 residues. The CDR3 DNA reads TGTGCCAGCAGTCCCCTCGGCTATGGCTACACCTTC. Its protein is CASSPLGYGYTF.

Remarks on this clone: Other DNA sequences in this sample translate to the same CDR3. The chain employs TRBV30 and TRBJ1-5; D is unresolved. This CDR3 comprises 11 residues. CDR1 and CDR2 from the germline V gene are GTSNPN and SVGIG (reference sequence). Trimming removed 5 bases at V and 7 bases at J, with 9 bases between. The CDR3 here is CAWSLGQPQHF. In DNA form, the CDR3 reads TGTGCCTGGTCCTTGGGCCAGCCCCAGCATTTT.

CDR3 DNA sequence: TGTGCCAGCAGTCCGGACGGATACTATGGCTACACCTTC. This encodes CASSPDGYYGYTF. This chain uses TRBV5-5 with TRBJ1-2; no clear D. CDR3 length: 13 amino acids. From germline, CDR1 is SGHKS and CDR2 YYEKEE (reference sequence). Trimming took off 5 bases at V and 3 bases at J, with 11 bases between the two ends.

The chain joins TRBV12-5 to TRBJ1-1; D call uncertain. Germline CDR1 reads LGHNT; CDR2 reads FRNRAP. Trimming took 4 bases from V and 8 from J, leaving 8 bases between them. The CDR3 runs 11 residues. This CDR3 reads CASGSGREAFF. DNA of the CDR3: TGTGCTAGTGGTTCGGGCAGAGAAGCTTTCTTT.

CDR3 sequence reads: CSVDGYLSYGYTF. The CDR3 bases are TGCAGCGTTGATGGGTACTTATCGTATGGCTACACCTTC. The rearrangement joins TRBV29-1 to TRBJ1-2; D gene ambiguous. The ends were cut back, 3 bases at V and 5 bases at J, with 13 bases in the middle. The CDR3 is 13 residues long. Germline V gene data show CDR1 as SQVTM and CDR2 as ANQGSEA.

V and J are TRBV6-4 and TRBJ1-5; D gene uncertain. The CDR3 sequence is 16 residues long. The V end was cut by 5 bases, the J end by 3 bases, with 17 bases between. Germline assignment: CDR1 MRHNA and CDR2 SNTAGT. This chain's CDR3 is CASSHFGETDNQPQHF. CDR3 sequence (DNA): TGTGCCAGCAGTCATTTTGGGGAAACGGACAATCAGCCCCAGCATTTT.

The chain links TRBV5-4 to TRBJ2-3; tentatively, D is TRBD2 (5 bases). V was shortened by 3 bases and J by 2 bases, with 10 bases between the two germline ends. The CDR3 length is 14 residues. Germline V lookup: CDR1 SGHNT, CDR2 YYREEE (reference sequence). The CDR3 DNA reads TGTGCCAGCAGCTCTGAGCGGTCCACAGATACGCAGTATTTT. This codes for CASSSERSTDTQYF.

This chain links TRBV2 with TRBJ1-2; 8 bases line up with TRBD1. The CDR3 is 15 residues long. The germline V gene encodes CDR1 SNHLY and CDR2 FYNNEI. V shed 5 bases, J shed 1 base, and the junction held 6 bases outside the gene matches. The CDR3 sequence: CASSKDRGLNYGYTF. Written as DNA, the CDR3 is TGTGCCAGCAGTAAAGACAGGGGCCTTAACTATGGCTACACCTTC.

The chain combines TRBV9 with TRBJ2-2; 10 nucleotides match TRBD2. The CDR3 sequence is 15 residues long. CDR1 is SGDLS and CDR2 is YYNGEE in the germline V gene. The V gene end was trimmed by 4 bases and the J gene end by 5 bases; junction bases not matched to a gene: 5. The CDR3 loop reads CASSPRAGGTGELFF. The CDR3 nucleotides read TGTGCCAGCAGCCCTAGAGCGGGGGGGACCGGGGAGCTGTTTTTT.

The chain links TRBV5-1 to TRBJ2-3; 7 bases fit TRBD1. Trimming cost V 1 base and J 2 bases; bases outside gene matches: 7. Germline V gives CDR1 SGHRS, CDR2 YFSETQ. This CDR3 is 16 amino acids long. In DNA, the CDR3 is TGCGCCAGCAGCTTGCCACAGGGGATCGTCACAGATACGCAGTATTTT. It translates to CASSLPQGIVTDTQYF.

The CDR3 region is CASSLRVGVSNQPQHF. As DNA, the CDR3 is TGTGCCAGCAGCTTGAGGGTGGGAGTGAGCAATCAGCCCCAGCATTTT. The chain is built from TRBV5-5 and TRBJ1-5; no definite D call. Germline V gives CDR1 SGHKS, CDR2 YYEKEE (reference sequence). Between the trimmed V and J ends, which lost 1 base and 1 base, there was a span of 12 bases. This CDR3 has 16 amino acids.

This chain links TRBV11-3 with TRBJ2-2; TRBD1 agrees at 11 bases. Germline trimming cut 5 bases from V and 6 bases from J; bases unmatched to any gene: 8. Germline values: CDR1 SGHNT, CDR2 YENEEA. CDR3 length: 16 residues. For the CDR3, the DNA is TGTGCCAGCAGCACTACCGGGACAGGGGGGTCCGGGGAGCTGTTTTTT. Translation: CASSTTGTGGSGELFF.

CDR3 region: CASSSRVAGSKDEQYF. As DNA, the CDR3 is TGTGCCAGCAGCTCCCGGGTAGCGGGATCCAAAGACGAGCAGTACTTC. The chain carries TRBV28 and TRBJ2-7; the match to TRBD2 covers 8 bases. V was clipped by 6 bases and J by 5 bases; unmatched bases: 15. Germline values: CDR1 MDHEN, CDR2 SYDVKM. This CDR3 is 16 amino acids long.

This clone has a handful of counts. This chain joins TRBV5-4 and TRBJ2-1; TRBD2 agrees at 7 bases. Trimming at V came to 1 base and at J to 10 bases, leaving 2 bases not matched to a gene. Germline V gene data show CDR1 as SGHNT and CDR2 as YYREEE (reference sequence). This CDR3 region has 12 residues. Here the CDR3 DNA reads TGTGCCAGCAGCTTGCAGGGAGGGGAGCAGTTCTTC. Translation gives CASSLQGGEQFF.

V is TRBV9 and J is TRBJ2-3, with 10 nucleotides matching TRBD2. CDR3 size: 17 residues. J was trimmed by 4 bases and V by 0 bases; bases with no gene match: 8. The germline gives CDR1 SGDLS, CDR2 YYNGEE. CDR3 loop: CASSVESAGGPADTQYF. The CDR3 region has the DNA TGTGCCAGCAGCGTAGAATCAGCGGGGGGGCCGGCAGATACGCAGTATTTT.

This clone was detected only a few times. This chain joins TRBV24-1 and TRBJ1-2; TRBD1 aligns across 8 bases. With 4 bases clipped from V and 4 bases from J, the junction kept 7 bases outside the gene matches. This CDR3 is 15 amino acids long. The germline CDR1 and CDR2 sequences are KGHDR and SFDVKD. As DNA, the CDR3 is TGTGCCACCAGTGAAGGACAGGGAGCCCGCTATGGCTACACCTTC. It encodes CATSEGQGARYGYTF.

This rearrangement joins TRBV21-1 to TRBJ2-3; TRBD2, the table's D call, was not compared with the DNA. TRBV21-1 is termed a pseudogene. The CDR3 sequence is 16 residues long. The CDR3 nucleotides are TGTGCCAGCAGCAATCCCCCGAACACGGAGTATGATACGCAGTATTTT. It is translated as CASSNPPNTEYDTQYF.

V is TRBV7-2 and J is TRBJ2-7; D unresolved. Trimming stripped 1 base from V and 0 bases from J, with 10 bases between. Germline CDR1 and CDR2: SGHTA and FQGNSA. CDR3 length: 15 amino acids. CDR3 coding DNA: TGTGCCAGCAGCTTAGAGGCTAGAAGCTCCTACGAGCAGTACTTC. Protein product: CASSLEARSSYEQYF.